The rows below give T cell receptor beta chains drawn from one sample of a study of shared T cell receptors in the human thymus. Using immunoSEQ multiplex PCR, the repertoire was profiled, and TCRdb retains in-frame clones only, with some absent. This sample carries about 380,000 clones, roughly 94% of them seen once, and the ten largest clones take roughly 0.02%. Sequencing used thymocytes. The receptors come from a human donor. The CDR3 runs from the conserved cysteine through the conserved F or W. D genes are given only for firm matches. Clone size is stated in some rows and not others, as once, few, many or a class when expanded.

clone_size j_call d_call v_call cdr3_nt cdr3_aa
. TRBJ1-5 . TRBV27 TGTGCCAGCAGTTTGGTCGGTTTCGAGAATCAGCCCCAGCATTTT CASSLVGFENQPQHF
few TRBJ2-3 TRBD2 TRBV28 TGTGCCAGCAGTTTAGGACTAGCTGCTTCTAGCACAGATACGCAGTATTTT CASSLGLAASSTDTQYF
. TRBJ2-1 . TRBV4-3 TGCGCCAGCAGCCAAGAGGGGAGTGGTCATGAGCAGTTCTTC CASSQEGSGHEQFF
. TRBJ2-2 TRBD2 TRBV4-3 TGCGCCAGCAGCCAAGAAAAGTCCGGACTAGCGGGAGGGAGGAACACCGGGGAGCTGTTTTTT CASSQEKSGLAGGRNTGELFF
. TRBJ2-1 . TRBV6-5 TGTGCCAGCTATAGCGGAAATGAGCAGTTCTTC CASYSGNEQFF
. TRBJ1-1 . TRBV18 TGTGCCAGCTCACCACTGATGCGCCCACCCCCGGGGACTGAAGCTTTCTTT CASSPLMRPPPGTEAFF
. TRBJ1-3 . TRBV7-8 TGTGCCAGCAGCTTAGATGCTGGGCGCGGAAACACCATATATTTT CASSLDAGRGNTIYF
. TRBJ2-7 TRBD1 TRBV4-1 TGCGCCAGCAGCCTTTACGGGCCCCCAGAGGGGGACAGGGGGCAGGACGAGCAGTACTTC CASSLYGPPEGDRGQDEQYF
. TRBJ1-5 TRBD1 TRBV19 TGTGCCAGTAGCCCGTGGGACAGAGATCAGCCCCAGCATTTT CASSPWDRDQPQHF
. TRBJ2-5 . TRBV29-1 TGCAGCGTTGAGAGGAGAGTCCAAGAGACCCAGTACTTC CSVERRVQETQYF
. TRBJ1-1 . TRBV25-1 TGTGCCAGCAGTGAGGTGGGGCAGGGGCGTACTGAAGCTTTCTTT CASSEVGQGRTEAFF
. TRBJ1-2 TRBD1 TRBV28 TGTGCCAGCAGTGCCCGACAGGGATTTCACTATGGCTACACCTTC CASSARQGFHYGYTF
. TRBJ2-3 TRBD2 TRBV14 TGTGCCAGCAGCCAAGATATAGTGGCTAGCGGGAGCTCGACAGATACGCAGTATTTT CASSQDIVASGSSTDTQYF
. TRBJ2-3 . TRBV7-2 TGTGCCAGCAGCTTAGGTTTGAGGGGAGTGGGAACAGATACGCAGTATTTT CASSLGLRGVGTDTQYF
. TRBJ2-7 . TRBV7-9 TGTGCCAGCAGCCGGGACCTCCCTGGCGAGCAGTACTTC CASSRDLPGEQYF
. TRBJ1-1 . TRBV6-6 TGTGCCAGCAGCCCAAAGTCGGACGGTGGGGGCACTGAAGCTTTCTTT CASSPKSDGGGTEAFF
. TRBJ1-2 . TRBV18 TGTGCCAGCTCACATAGGTACAGCTATGGCTACACCTTC CASSHRYSYGYTF
. TRBJ1-4 TRBD1 TRBV7-2 TGTGCCAGCAGCTCCGCCTCTCTTACCTCAGGGGGTACTAATGAAAAACTGTTTTTT CASSSASLTSGGTNEKLFF
. TRBJ1-1 TRBD1 TRBV27 TGTGCCAGCAGTTTATCGTCTTCAGGGGGTCGGGCTTTCTTT CASSLSSSGGRAFF
. TRBJ1-5 TRBD1 TRBV11-2 TGTGCCAGCAGCGCGGGACAGGCCCGGGGGCCCCAGCATTTT CASSAGQARGPQHF
once TRBJ1-2 . TRBV19 TGTGCCAGTAGTATAGGGCCGCCTAACTATGGCTACACCTTC CASSIGPPNYGYTF